Following are 23 T cell receptor beta chains from one sample sequenced in a study of CD8 T cells in Susac syndrome. Random hexamers were used to reverse transcribe an amount of roughly 0.5 to 1 ug RNA. TCRdb ran MiXCR on the immunoSEQ multiplex PCR reads and lists one entry per CDR3 protein. The sample includes roughly 160,000 distinct CDR3 sequences, approximately 95% of them seen just once. Sequences were obtained from CD4+ T cells from PBMCs. Source of these receptors: a human donor with Susac syndrome.

The V gene is TRBV3-1, the J gene TRBJ1-5; D ambiguous. This CDR3 comprises 12 residues. V dropped 2 bases and J dropped 5 bases, with 4 bases sitting between them. Per the germline V gene, CDR1 is LGHDT and CDR2 is YNNKEL (reference sequence). The CDR3, as DNA: TGTGCCAGCAGCCAATCTGATCAGCCCCAGCATTTT. Its translation: CASSQSDQPQHF. The full variable domain, completed using reference TRBV3-1 and TRBJ1-5, is DTAVSQTPKYLVTQMGNDKSIKCEQNLGHDTMYWYKQDSKKFLKIMFSYNNKELIINETVPNRFSPKSPDKAHLNLHINSLELGDSAVYFCASSQSDQPQHFGDGTRLSIL.

The CDR3 sequence: CSALERGVGQPQHF. The CDR3, as DNA: TGCAGTGCCCTAGAGCGTGGGGTAGGCCAGCCCCAGCATTTT. The rearrangement links TRBV20-1 to TRBJ1-5, with D uncertain. This CDR3 comprises 14 residues. Germline V gene data show CDR1 as DFQATT and CDR2 as SNEGSKA (reference sequence). V lost 6 bases, J lost 7 bases, and 19 bases lay in between.

This rearrangement joins TRBV7-9 to TRBJ1-5; D unresolved. V lost 3 bases to trimming and J lost 3 bases, with 9 bases between them. The CDR3 has 14 residues. Per the germline V gene, CDR1 is SEHNR and CDR2 is FQNEAQ (reference sequence). CDR3 nucleotides: TGTGCCAGCAGCTTGAGTCAGAACAATCAGCCCCAGCATTTT. Encoded protein: CASSLSQNNQPQHF.

This sequence joins TRBV20-1 and TRBJ1-2; D is unresolved. V dropped 0 bases and J dropped 7 bases, with 12 bases sitting between them. This CDR3 is built from 13 residues. CDR1 DFQATT and CDR2 SNEGSKA come from the germline V gene (reference sequence). The CDR3 loop reads CSARDPDLAGYTF. CDR3 coding DNA: TGCAGTGCTAGAGATCCGGACTTGGCTGGCTACACCTTC.

This chain uses TRBV18 with TRBJ2-7; the match to TRBD2 covers 8 bases. Germline V gives CDR1 KGHSH, CDR2 LQKENI. V dropped 2 bases and J dropped 2; count of bases not matched to a gene: 5. The CDR3 loop spans 15 amino acids. CDR3 sequence reads: CASSPASGGAYEQYF. The CDR3 DNA is TGTGCCAGCTCACCAGCTTCCGGGGGGGCCTACGAGCAGTACTTC.

The chain links TRBV11-2 to TRBJ1-6; TRBD1 aligns across 8 bases. The germline V gene encodes CDR1 SGHAT and CDR2 FQNNGV. V dropped 4 bases and J dropped 13; count of bases not matched to a gene: 12. The length of the CDR3 is 15 residues. CDR3 region: CASSSTGQGTAPLHF. CDR3 DNA sequence: TGTGCCAGCAGCTCGACCGGACAGGGCACCGCTCCCCTCCACTTT.

This sequence joins TRBV30 and TRBJ1-2; no clear D. Germline assignment: CDR1 GTSNPN and CDR2 SVGIG (reference sequence). Trimming took off 3 bases at V and 8 bases at J, with 13 bases between the two ends. This CDR3 is built from 12 residues. The CDR3 reads CAWSVGRIGYTF. The DNA of the CDR3 is TGTGCCTGGAGCGTCGGGCGTATCGGCTACACCTTC.

The V and J genes are TRBV3-1 and TRBJ2-5; perhaps TRBD1 as D (5 bases). The V gene's germline CDR1 is LGHDT and CDR2 YNNKEL (reference sequence). The CDR3 contains 14 residues. V was clipped by 5 bases and J by 2 bases, with 12 bases between them. This CDR3 reads CASSDRKGQETQYF. DNA for the CDR3: TGTGCCAGCAGCGACCGAAAGGGGCAAGAGACCCAGTACTTC.

This chain connects TRBV30 to TRBJ2-5; TRBD1 matches 8 bases. CDR1 GTSNPN and CDR2 SVGIG come from the germline V gene (reference sequence). V trimming: 2 bases; J trimming: 1 base; junction bases outside the gene matches: 3. There are 14 residues in the CDR3. CDR3 protein: CAWSPGQAQETQYF. The DNA for the CDR3 is TGTGCCTGGAGTCCGGGACAGGCCCAAGAGACCCAGTACTTC. Full variable domain (missing parts from reference TRBV30 and TRBJ2-5): SQTIHQWPATLVQPVGSPLSLECTVEGTSNPNLYWYRQAAGRGLQLLFYSVGIGQISSEVPQNLSASRPQDRQFILSSKKLLLSDSGFYLCAWSPGQAQETQYFGPGTRLLVL.

The V gene is TRBV20-1, the J gene TRBJ2-7; the D is unclear. CDR3 size: 12 residues. V lost 3 bases and J 1 base, leaving 7 bases between the germline ends. From germline, CDR1 is DFQATT and CDR2 SNEGSKA (reference sequence). CDR3: CSARSGSYEQYF. In nucleotides, the CDR3 is TGCAGTGCTAGGTCTGGTTCCTACGAGCAGTACTTC.

The chain uses TRBV12-3 or TRBV12-4 and TRBJ2-5; no definite D call. With 6 bases removed from V and 7 bases from J, the gap between germline ends came to 24 bases. CDR3 length: 16 residues. The CDR3 spells CASSPPSWSGNPTQYF. The DNA of the CDR3 is TGTGCCAGCAGCCCGCCTTCCTGGAGTGGGAACCCGACCCAGTACTTC.

The rearrangement links TRBV9 to TRBJ2-1; TRBD1 matches at 10 bases. Germline V gene sequence: CDR1 SGDLS, CDR2 YYNGEE. This CDR3 comprises 15 residues. V trimming: 6 bases; J trimming: 5 bases; junction bases outside the gene matches: 8. For the CDR3, the DNA is TGTGCCAGCACCCCGGGACAGGGGAAGAACAATGAGCAGTTCTTC. Translated, it gives CASTPGQGKNNEQFF.

V usage is TRBV15 and J usage is TRBJ2-1; D not certain. Trimming took off 0 bases at V and 8 bases at J, with 11 bases between the two ends. The CDR3 has 14 residues. CDR1 and CDR2 (germline): LNHNV, YYDKDF (reference sequence). CDR3 protein: CATSREYSLDEQFF. CDR3 nucleotides: TGTGCCACCAGCAGAGAATATAGCCTAGATGAGCAGTTCTTC. The full variable domain, its missing parts supplied by reference TRBV15 and TRBJ2-1, is DAMVIQNPRYQVTQFGKPVTLSCSQTLNHNVMYWYQQKSSQAPKLLFHYYDKDFNNEADTPDNFQSRRPNTSFCFLDIRSPGLGDTAMYLCATSREYSLDEQFFGPGTRLTVL.

This clonotype was seen just once. This sequence joins TRBV5-4 and TRBJ2-5; D gene ambiguous. V lost 2 bases and J lost 0, with 5 bases in between. Germline V gives CDR1 SGHNT, CDR2 YYREEE (reference sequence). The CDR3 extends over 13 amino acids. CDR3 nucleotides: TGTGCCAGCAGCTTCGTAGACCAAGAGACCCAGTACTTC. It is translated as CASSFVDQETQYF.

This clonotype showed up just a few times. The chain couples TRBV7-2 to TRBJ2-5, with D perhaps being TRBD1 or TRBD2 (6 bases each). The V gene's germline CDR1 is SGHTA and CDR2 FQGNSA. The CDR3 contains 15 residues. Trimming took off 5 bases at V and 5 bases at J, with 18 bases between the two ends. The CDR3 coding sequence is TGTGCCAGCAGCCCTGGGGGGCAGGGGATGGAGACCCAGTACTTC. Amino acids: CASSPGGQGMETQYF.

This clonotype was seen once. V usage is TRBV5-6 and J usage is TRBJ2-5; possibly TRBD2 for D (5 bases). From germline, CDR1 is SGHDT and CDR2 YYEEEE. Trimming took off 1 base at V and 5 bases at J, with 12 bases between the two ends. This CDR3 region has 14 residues. CDR3 sequence (DNA): TGTGCCAGCAGCTTGTCGCGGAGGAGGGAGACCCAGTACTTC. It codes for CASSLSRRRETQYF.

The chain joins TRBV5-1 to TRBJ2-7, with unresolved D. There are 17 residues in the CDR3. The ends were cut back, 0 bases at V and 0 bases at J, with 16 bases in the middle. Germline V gene sequence: CDR1 SGHRS, CDR2 YFSETQ. The CDR3 loop reads CASSLDSPGASSYEQYF. CDR3 nucleotides: TGCGCCAGCAGCTTGGACTCTCCGGGCGCAAGCTCCTACGAGCAGTACTTC.

This sequence joins TRBV7-9 and TRBJ2-3; 9 bases align to TRBD1. The CDR3 length is 16 residues. V lost 4 bases and J lost 3; bases outside the gene matches: 8. Germline V gives CDR1 SEHNR, CDR2 FQNEAQ (reference sequence). CDR3 bases: TGTGCCAGCAGCTATTACAGGGGGCTTATGACAGATACGCAGTATTTT. It codes for CASSYYRGLMTDTQYF.

The chain uses TRBV18 and TRBJ1-1, with D possibly matching TRBD1 (5 bases). Germline CDR1 is KGHSH and CDR2 is LQKENI. V lost 2 bases to trimming and J lost 6 bases, with 10 bases between them. This CDR3 comprises 13 residues. The CDR3: CASSPITGPEAFF. The CDR3 DNA reads as TGTGCCAGCTCACCAATAACAGGTCCTGAAGCTTTCTTT. Combining the CDR3 with reference TRBV18 and TRBJ1-1 gives the whole variable domain NAGVMQNPRHLVRRRGQEARLRCSPMKGHSHVYWYRQLPEEGLKFMVYLQKENIIDESGMPKERFSAEFPKEGPSILRIQQVVRGDSAAYFCASSPITGPEAFFGQGTRLTVV.

This chain connects TRBV18 to TRBJ2-7, with D possibly being TRBD2 (5 bases). CDR3 size: 15 residues. The germline CDR1 and CDR2 sequences are KGHSH and LQKENI. The V and J ends lost 2 bases and 7 bases respectively, with 18 bases between them. This CDR3 reads CASSPSGFQGLEQYF. The CDR3 DNA sequence: TGTGCCAGCTCACCATCGGGATTTCAAGGTTTGGAGCAGTACTTC.

The chain is built from TRBV28 and TRBJ1-4; no clear D gene. The germline gives CDR1 MDHEN, CDR2 SYDVKM. V lost 4 bases to trimming and J lost 4 bases, with 13 bases between them. The CDR3 contains 15 residues. In nucleotides, the CDR3 is TGTGCCAGCAGTTACGGCCGGGGTAATAATGAAAAACTGTTTTTT. Translating gives CASSYGRGNNEKLFF.

This clonotype was counted once. This sequence joins TRBV7-9 and TRBJ2-1; TRBD2 aligns across 8 bases. Germline CDR1 SEHNR, CDR2 FQNEAQ (reference sequence). CDR3 size: 16 residues. Losses at the gene ends were 6 bases for V and 8 bases for J; bases not matched to a gene: 15. The CDR3 reads CASRPLSGSPVDEQFF. The CDR3 DNA reads TGTGCCAGCAGACCCTTAAGCGGGAGTCCTGTGGATGAGCAGTTCTTC. Using reference TRBV7-9 and TRBJ2-1 for the parts outside the CDR3, the full variable domain is DTGVSQNPRHKITKRGQNVTFRCDPISEHNRLYWYRQTLGQGPEFLTYFQNEAQLEKSRLLSDRFSAERPKGSFSTLEIQRTEQGDSAMYLCASRPLSGSPVDEQFFGPGTRLTVL.

V and J are TRBV9 and TRBJ1-4; 7 bases line up with TRBD1. Germline assignment: CDR1 SGDLS and CDR2 YYNGEE. The CDR3 is 15 amino acids. The J segment lost 4 bases and the V segment lost 0 bases, leaving 3 bases of the junction unmatched. In DNA, the CDR3 is TGTGCCAGCAGCGTAGCTGGGACAGTTAATGAAAAACTGTTTTTT. It specifies CASSVAGTVNEKLFF. Full variable domain (missing parts from reference TRBV9 and TRBJ1-4): DSGVTQTPKHLITATGQRVTLRCSPRSGDLSVYWYQQSLDQGLQFLIQYYNGEERAKGNILERFSAQQFPDLHSELNLSSLELGDSALYFCASSVAGTVNEKLFFGSGTQLSVL.